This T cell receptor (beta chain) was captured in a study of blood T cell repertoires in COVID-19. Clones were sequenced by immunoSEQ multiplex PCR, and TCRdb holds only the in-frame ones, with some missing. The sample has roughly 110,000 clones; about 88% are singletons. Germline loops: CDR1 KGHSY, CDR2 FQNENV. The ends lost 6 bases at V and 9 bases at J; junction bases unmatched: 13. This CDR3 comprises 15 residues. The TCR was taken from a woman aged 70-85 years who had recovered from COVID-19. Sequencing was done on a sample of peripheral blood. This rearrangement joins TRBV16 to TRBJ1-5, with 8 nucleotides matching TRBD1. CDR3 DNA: TGTGCCAGCAGGAAGACGACCCAGGGGGCAGGGCCCCAGCATTTT. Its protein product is CASRKTTQGAGPQHF.